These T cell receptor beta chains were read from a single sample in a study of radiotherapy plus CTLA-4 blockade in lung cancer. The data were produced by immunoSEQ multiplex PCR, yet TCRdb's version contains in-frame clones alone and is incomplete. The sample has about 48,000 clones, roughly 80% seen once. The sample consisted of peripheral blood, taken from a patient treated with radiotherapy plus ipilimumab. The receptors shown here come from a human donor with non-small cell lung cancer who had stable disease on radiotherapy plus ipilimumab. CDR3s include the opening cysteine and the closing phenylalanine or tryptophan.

CDR3: CASSISSGSTDTQYF; V: TRBV19
CDR3: CASSQISGGQTYEQYF; V: TRBV7-9
CDR3: CASSLDHGTGNHEQYF; V: TRBV11-3
CDR3: CASHPSGRGVSRETQYF; V: TRBV19
CDR3: CASSLGLAGVMIPHEQYF; V: TRBV4-2
CDR3: CASSFGVNQPQHF; V: TRBV27
CDR3: CASQQGRQETQYF; V: TRBV27
CDR3: CASSQDRAGGADTQYF; V: TRBV4-1
CDR3: CASSLAGAGVSNQPQHF; V: TRBV7-2
CDR3: CASSIRGLAGRAGELFF; V: TRBV19
CDR3: CASSLGPSANNEQFF; V: TRBV7-2
CDR3: CASSLWGGVMDRAYEQYF; V: TRBV5-1
CDR3: CASRGLAGGYEQYF; V: TRBV27
CDR3: CASSLRQGDEKLFF; V: TRBV5-4
CDR3: CASSEFYPWDKEEQYF; V: TRBV10-1
CDR3: CASSITSGLSSYNEQFF; V: TRBV21-1
CDR3: CASSNNRDRVGAFF; V: TRBV19
CDR3: CASNRRTGSVYNQPQHF; V: TRBV23-1
CDR3: CASSSRLAGLQETQYF; V: TRBV7-9
CDR3: CASSVTSGSSYNEQFF; V: TRBV7-6
CDR3: CASSKSGKAGAATDTQYF; V: TRBV21-1
CDR3: CASSIADRGGKSTGELFF; V: TRBV19
CDR3: CASSLGVLEEETQYF; V: TRBV11-2
CDR3: CASSQDLRPQETQYF; V: TRBV4-3
CDR3: CASTLLTGSNEQYF; V: TRBV7-9
CDR3: CASSVDQGEGYTF; V: TRBV9
CDR3: CASSSTGTGNTGELFF; V: TRBV6-6
CDR3: CASSAGARTDTQYF; V: TRBV6-1
CDR3: CASSQGGGPNQPQHF; V: TRBV4-1
CDR3: CASSVGGDRGEQFF; V: TRBV9
CDR3: CASTGGAVSGNTEAFF; V: TRBV11-3
CDR3: CASSLEADGYTF; V: TRBV5-4
CDR3: CASSLQGLPSEKLFF; V: TRBV5-4
CDR3: CASSLPGQGVTGELFF; V: TRBV5-4
CDR3: CASIKREGPYNEQFF; V: TRBV27
CDR3: CASRTQGAGTDTQYF; V: TRBV28
CDR3: CASSPGTSGLADTQYF; V: TRBV7-3
CDR3: CASRPGHNYEQYF; V: TRBV6-6
CDR3: CASSTGTSGRGSTDTQYF; V: TRBV9
CDR3: CASRDRAIYEQYF; V: TRBV2
CDR3: CASSEASNTGELFF; V: TRBV2